This paragraph covers one T cell receptor beta chain sequence. This CDR3 is also generated by other DNA sequences in the sample. This record belongs to a study of shared clonotypes between healthy human individuals. TCRdb keeps only in-frame clones here, not all; method: immunoSEQ multiplex PCR. The table shows hundreds of thousands of clones, with around 96% occurring only once. CD45RO-negative cells were positively selected for CCR7, leaving out terminally differentiated effector memory CD45RA+ cells. The sample comprised naive CD8+ T cells sorted from blood. The clonotype was recovered from a woman younger than 45 in good health.

The CDR3 DNA reads TGTGCCAGCAGTTCGACAGGCTCCTACGAGCAGTACTTC. Residues: CASSSTGSYEQYF. The chain uses TRBV28 and TRBJ2-7; tentative D call: TRBD1 (6 bases). The CDR3 spans 13 residues. Per the germline V gene, CDR1 is MDHEN and CDR2 is SYDVKM. The V end lost 4 bases, the J end lost 0 bases, and 7 bases lay between the germline ends.